Each of the 23 T cell receptor beta chains below was sequenced from the same sample in a study of OX40 agonist ivuxolimab in advanced cancers. Repertoires were generated with immunoSEQ multiplex PCR, while TCRdb's copy carries only in-frame clones and drops some. The sample contains tens of thousands of clones, 80% to 90% of which appear only once. The specimen comprised CD4+ or CD8+ T cells sorted from blood, sampled in a trial of the OX40 agonist ivuxolimab. These receptors were taken from an adult with an advanced solid tumor such as melanoma, head and neck, liver or kidney cancer.

The chain employs TRBV9 and TRBJ2-6; D uncertain. Between the trimmed V and J ends, which lost 4 bases and 2 bases, there was a span of 10 bases. The CDR3 totals 15 residues. CDR1 SGDLS and CDR2 YYNGEE come from the germline V gene. The CDR3 DNA follows: TGTGCCAGCAGCTCCCGGACGGCTGGGGCCAACGTCCTGACTTTC. This codes for CASSSRTAGANVLTF.

The chain is built from TRBV4-1 and TRBJ1-4; 9 bases match TRBD1. The J segment lost 5 bases and the V segment lost 7 bases, leaving 11 bases of the junction unmatched. Per the germline V gene, CDR1 is MGHRA and CDR2 is YSYEKL. The CDR3 is 16 amino acids. CDR3 sequence reads: CASTTNPGTGNEKLFF. DNA of the CDR3: TGCGCCAGCACCACTAATCCCGGGACAGGGAATGAAAAACTGTTTTTT.

The chain uses TRBV5-6 and TRBJ2-7; unclear D gene. The CDR3 is 14 amino acids. V lost 1 base to trimming and J lost 6 bases, with 14 bases between them. The V gene's germline CDR1 is SGHDT and CDR2 YYEEEE. As DNA, the CDR3 is TGTGCCAGCAGCTTGACCCAGAGGTATGGCGAGCAGTACTTC. Its translation: CASSLTQRYGEQYF. Full variable domain (outside the CDR3, taken from reference TRBV5-6 and TRBJ2-7): DAGVTQSPTHLIKTRGQQVTLRCSPKSGHDTVSWYQQALGQGPQFIFQYYEEEERQRGNFPDRFSGHQFPNYSSELNVNALLLGDSALYLCASSLTQRYGEQYFGPGTRLTVT.

The V and J genes are TRBV28 and TRBJ2-6; no firm D call. CDR1 MDHEN and CDR2 SYDVKM come from the germline V gene. V lost 2 bases and J lost 12, with 11 bases in between. The CDR3 runs 13 residues. As DNA, the CDR3 is TGTGCCAGCAGTTTAAAGGAAACGGGCGTCCTGACTTTC. This sequence encodes CASSLKETGVLTF.

This clone occurred once. The V call is TRBV11-3, the J call TRBJ2-1; D is unclear. Trimming stripped 1 base from V and 7 bases from J, with 5 bases between. The CDR3 extends over 12 amino acids. CDR1 is SGHNT, CDR2 YENEEA, per germline. The CDR3 sequence is CASSLVLNEQFF. The DNA for the CDR3 is TGTGCCAGCAGCTTAGTATTAAATGAGCAGTTCTTC. The full variable domain, completed using reference TRBV11-3 and TRBJ2-1, is EAGVVQSPRYKIIEKKQPVAFWCNPISGHNTLYWYLQNLGQGPELLIRYENEEAVDDSQLPKDRFSAERLKGVDSTLKIQPAELGDSAVYLCASSLVLNEQFFGPGTRLTVL.

CDR3 loop: CASSQEATYSGSTDTQYF. In DNA, the CDR3 is TGTGCCAGCAGCCAAGAAGCTACTTATAGCGGGTCCACAGATACGCAGTATTTT. The V call is TRBV4-2, the J call TRBJ2-3, with TRBD2 matching 7 bases. This CDR3 comprises 18 residues. Per the germline V gene, CDR1 is LGHNA and CDR2 is YNFKEQ. Trimming at V came to 0 bases and at J to 2 bases, leaving 11 bases not matched to a gene.

The chain employs TRBV27 and TRBJ2-1, with D perhaps matching TRBD2 (7 bases). The germline V gene encodes CDR1 MNHEY and CDR2 SMNVEV (reference sequence). The CDR3 contains 15 residues. With 6 bases removed from V and 0 bases from J, the gap between germline ends came to 12 bases. The CDR3 loop is CASRGGASSYNEQFF. The DNA for the CDR3 is TGTGCCAGCAGAGGGGGGGCGAGCTCCTACAATGAGCAGTTCTTC.

This clone has a single count. The chain recombines TRBV7-9 with TRBJ2-7; TRBD2 might be the D (5 bases). This CDR3 region has 15 residues. Germline V gives CDR1 SEHNR, CDR2 FQNEAQ (reference sequence). Between the trimmed V and J ends, which lost 5 bases and 4 bases, there was a span of 18 bases. This CDR3 is CASSPSNNRGYEQYF. The CDR3 DNA reads as TGTGCCAGCAGCCCCTCTAACAACCGAGGGTACGAGCAGTACTTC.

V gene TRBV30 combines with J gene TRBJ2-7, with D unclear. Trimming stripped 4 bases from V and 4 bases from J, with 8 bases between. The CDR3 extends over 11 amino acids. CDR1 is GTSNPN, CDR2 SVGIG, per germline (reference sequence). CDR3 amino acids: CAWTLGYEQYF. The CDR3 DNA reads as TGTGCCTGGACACTTGGGTACGAGCAGTACTTC.

The chain links TRBV7-2 to TRBJ1-6; D unresolved. In germline, CDR1 is SGHTA, CDR2 FQGNSA. This CDR3 has 14 amino acids. The V gene lost 3 bases and the J gene lost 4 bases, with 7 bases spanning the gap. CDR3 in DNA: TGTGCCAGCAGCTTGGAGCCTTATAATTCACCCCTCCACTTT. Amino acids: CASSLEPYNSPLHF.

This clone has only a few counts. V usage is TRBV2 and J usage is TRBJ2-7; 8 bases fit TRBD1. Germline V gene sequence: CDR1 SNHLY, CDR2 FYNNEI. The V gene end was trimmed by 2 bases and the J gene end by 6 bases; junction bases not matched to a gene: 3. CDR3 length: 13 residues. The CDR3 coding sequence is TGTGCCAGCAGTGAACAGGGGGCAAGCGAGCAGTACTTC. Protein product: CASSEQGASEQYF.

V and J are TRBV28 and TRBJ1-5; 11 bases align to TRBD1. Germline V gene lookup returns CDR1 MDHEN and CDR2 SYDVKM. This CDR3 has 17 amino acids. Trimming cost V 8 bases and J 6 bases; bases outside gene matches: 15. The CDR3 is CASAPGTGGWLRQPQHF. CDR3 bases: TGTGCCAGCGCTCCTGGGACAGGGGGATGGTTGCGTCAGCCCCAGCATTTT.

This chain joins TRBV7-6 and TRBJ2-5; possibly TRBD1 or TRBD2 for D (5 bases each). This CDR3 comprises 14 residues. The V end was cut by 5 bases, the J end by 2 bases, with 12 bases between. The V gene's germline CDR1 is SGHVS and CDR2 FNYEAQ. This CDR3 reads CASSIGTVQETQYF. The CDR3, as DNA: TGTGCCAGCAGCATTGGGACGGTACAAGAGACCCAGTACTTC.

This chain links TRBV12-5 with TRBJ1-2, with 9 nucleotides matching TRBD1. The germline V gene encodes CDR1 LGHNT and CDR2 FRNRAP. V trimming: 1 base; J trimming: 0 bases; junction bases outside the gene matches: 9. This CDR3 region has 18 residues. CDR3 sequence reads: CASGLARDRELANYGYTF. The CDR3 nucleotides read TGTGCTAGTGGTTTGGCCCGGGACAGGGAGTTAGCTAACTATGGCTACACCTTC.

V is TRBV7-9 and J is TRBJ2-7; 12 positions match TRBD1. The trim removed 5 bases at V and 5 bases at J, leaving 13 bases unmatched. CDR1 and CDR2 from the germline V gene are SEHNR and FQNEAQ (reference sequence). The CDR3 extends over 17 amino acids. CDR3 in DNA: TGTGCCAGCAGCCCGCCGACGGGACAGGGGGCGACTAACGAGCAGTACTTC. This codes for CASSPPTGQGATNEQYF.

This chain links TRBV11-1 with TRBJ2-7; no clear D. The CDR3 is 14 amino acids. Trimming removed 0 bases at V and 2 bases at J, with 8 bases between. CDR1 is SGHAT, CDR2 FQDESV, per germline (reference sequence). CDR3 region: CASSLATVPYEQYF. The CDR3 DNA follows: TGTGCCAGCAGCTTAGCTACTGTTCCCTACGAGCAGTACTTC.

V usage is TRBV11-2 and J usage is TRBJ2-5; 10 positions match TRBD2. Trimming cost V 3 bases and J 4 bases; bases outside gene matches: 5. The germline V gene has CDR1 SGHAT and CDR2 FQNNGV. The CDR3 contains 15 residues. CDR3 loop: CASSFSSGGVETQYF. DNA for the CDR3: TGTGCCAGCAGCTTCAGCAGCGGGGGGGTAGAGACCCAGTACTTC. Full variable domain (remainder filled in from reference TRBV11-2 and TRBJ2-5): EAGVAQSPRYKIIEKRQSVAFWCNPISGHATLYWYQQILGQGPKLLIQFQNNGVVDDSQLPKDRFSAERLKGVDSTLKIQPAKLEDSAVYLCASSFSSGGVETQYFGPGTRLLVL.

The chain is built from TRBV7-9 and TRBJ2-1; possible D gene TRBD1, 6 bases. Germline CDR1 and CDR2: SEHNR and FQNEAQ (reference sequence). Trimming left V 5 bases short and J 4 bases short, with 15 bases between. CDR3 size: 15 residues. CDR3 sequence reads: CASSQTGGQYNEQFF. CDR3 nucleotide sequence: TGTGCCAGCAGCCAGACAGGTGGGCAATACAATGAGCAGTTCTTC.

The gene calls are TRBV7-9 and TRBJ1-6; D is perhaps TRBD1 (5 bases). The CDR3 covers 14 residues. Per the germline V gene, CDR1 is SEHNR and CDR2 is FQNEAQ (reference sequence). V was trimmed by 0 bases and J by 7 bases, leaving 7 bases between them. The CDR3, as DNA: TGTGCCAGCAGCTTAGCACAGGCGAATTCACCCCTCCACTTT. Encoded protein: CASSLAQANSPLHF.

V gene TRBV21-1 combines with J gene TRBJ1-2. TRBV21-1 is a known pseudogene. The CDR3 consists of 17 residues. The CDR3 region has the DNA TGTGCCAGCAGCAAAGCCTCGGCCAAGGAACTGGACTATGGCTACACCTTC. Protein: CASSKASAKELDYGYTF.

The V call is TRBV7-9, the J call TRBJ2-1; weak D call: TRBD2 (6 bases). CDR1 is SEHNR and CDR2 is FQNEAQ in the germline V gene (reference sequence). V lost 5 bases and J lost 6, with 23 bases in between. The length of the CDR3 is 17 residues. This CDR3 is CASSQESSTSYSNEQFF. The DNA for the CDR3 is TGTGCCAGCAGCCAAGAATCCTCGACTAGTTATAGCAATGAGCAGTTCTTC.

The rearrangement uses TRBV5-1 and TRBJ2-1, with TRBD2 matching over 7 bases. The CDR3 runs to 14 residues. J gave up 9 bases and V 4 bases, and 10 bases lay outside the gene matches. Germline-derived CDR1 and CDR2 are SGHRS and YFSETQ. The CDR3 bases are TGCGCCAGCAGCCCCGCCGGGGAGGGGTTTGAGCAGTTCTTC. Encoded protein: CASSPAGEGFEQFF.

With regard to this clone: Its ends do not fully match the called genes, so a read error is possible. CDR3 nucleotides: TGTGCCAGCAGCTGGAGGGCGGGACGTGAGGCTTTCTTT. Its protein product is CASSWRAGREAFF. V is TRBV5-3 and J is TRBJ1-1; TRBD1 might be the D (5 bases). TRBV5-3 is an open reading frame, and its role is uncertain. The CDR3 length is 13 residues.